The source of this T cell receptor (beta chain) is a study of CD8+ T cells in alopecia areata. Study conclusions and caveats: Many expanded lesional clones persisted in scalp and blood during tofacitinib. The study found tofacitinib significantly decreased scalp clonality and expanded CD8+ clones among the top 100. Researchers report lesional scalp, most notably alopecia totalis/universalis, outstripped normal scalp in clonality.

In the case of this clone: No antigen is known for it.

Treatment in this sample: oral pan-JAK inhibitor, 5-10 mg twice daily. V lost 0 bases to trimming and J lost 1 base, with 7 bases between them. The CDR3 covers 14 residues. Germline CDR1 SGHDT, CDR2 YYEEEE. Reverse transcription of extracted RNA yielded cDNA, which provided the sequencing template. Only in-frame clones appear in the TCRdb table, and some are missing; sequencing was by immunoSEQ multiplex PCR. The data contain about 180,000 clones, 40% to 55% of them singletons. The chain uses TRBV5-6 and TRBJ1-1; D might be TRBD1 (5 bases). The source material was CD8+ T cells sorted from blood, sampled at week 52, from a patient treated with tofacitinib. The receptor comes from a human donor with alopecia areata. CDR3 protein: CASSLGGANTEAFF. As DNA, the CDR3 is TGTGCCAGCAGCTTGGGGGGCGCGAACACTGAAGCTTTCTTT.